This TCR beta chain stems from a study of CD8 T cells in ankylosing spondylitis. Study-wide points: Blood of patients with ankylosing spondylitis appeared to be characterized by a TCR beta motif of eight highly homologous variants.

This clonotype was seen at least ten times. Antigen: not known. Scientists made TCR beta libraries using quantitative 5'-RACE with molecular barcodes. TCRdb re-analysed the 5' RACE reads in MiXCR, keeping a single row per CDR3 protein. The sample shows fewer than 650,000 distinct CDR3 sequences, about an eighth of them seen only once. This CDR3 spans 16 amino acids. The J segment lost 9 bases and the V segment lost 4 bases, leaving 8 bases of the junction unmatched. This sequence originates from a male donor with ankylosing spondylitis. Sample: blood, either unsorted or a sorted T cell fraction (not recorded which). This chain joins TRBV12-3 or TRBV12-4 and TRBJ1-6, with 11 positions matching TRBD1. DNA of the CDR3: TGTGCCAGCAGTTCCGGGACAGGGGGAATGGGTTCACCCCTCCACTTT. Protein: CASSSGTGGMGSPLHF.